Here is one TCR beta chain with its context. Antigen unknown. The data derive from a study of T-cell reconstitution after alpha-beta-depleted transplantation in children. This sample's TCRbeta library carried unique molecular identifier barcodes. TCRdb reprocessed the PCR reads with MiXCR, giving one entry per CDR3 protein. The sample yields hundreds of thousands of distinct CDR3 sequences, 13% seen once. Study findings and constraints: Reports say that about two months after transplant, the alpha-beta T cells came out of several hundred graft clones that had expanded. It was newly produced T cells that mostly accounted for T-cell counts and diversity one year after transplant.

The sample consisted of PBMCs, mostly from graft donor cells, taken 360 days after TCRalphabeta/CD19-depleted stem cell transplant. The clonotype originates from a male patient between 10 and 17 years old who had a stem cell transplant for acute myeloid leukemia, so the T cells may come from the graft donor.

The CDR3 sequence is CASSFGTSGRSTDTQYF. The CDR3 DNA sequence: TGTGCCAGCAGTTTTGGGACTAGCGGGAGGTCGACAGATACGCAGTATTTT. The V gene is TRBV12-3 or TRBV12-4, the J gene TRBJ2-3; TRBD2 matches 15 bases. The CDR3 is 17 amino acids. V shed 3 bases and J 3 bases; nucleotides not matched to a gene: 4.